This T cell receptor (beta chain) derives from a study of blood T cell repertoires in COVID-19. Study-level information: The origin of the acute and convalescent COVID-19 samples was the United States, Italy and Spain. PBMCs, B-cell-depleted T cells, or T cells were the source of the cDNA or gDNA that made up the material.

V gave up 5 bases and J gave up 8 bases, with 18 bases separating them. Per germline, CDR1 SGHDN and CDR2 FVKESK. The CDR3 is made up of 15 amino acids. Under the authors' procedure: Reference gene primer amplification gave nucleated cell count estimates. Method: immunoSEQ multiplex PCR; TCRdb's copy keeps in-frame clones and lacks some. V and J calls plus clone size are reproduced from that table; the DNA served to infer D and trimming. The sample has about 110,000 clones; approximately 80% are singletons. The sequenced sample consisted of peripheral blood. The rearrangement joins TRBV14 to TRBJ2-2; D is perhaps TRBD1 (5 bases). The source of this sequence is a woman aged 55-75 years with acute or convalescent COVID-19. Here the CDR3 reads CASSSRWQGQGELFF. The CDR3 coding sequence is TGTGCCAGCAGCTCAAGATGGCAGGGTCAGGGGGAGCTGTTTTTT.